This T cell receptor (beta chain) is drawn from a study of T cell repertoires in cytomegalovirus infection. This clonotype showed up just a few times. One entry per CDR3 protein, called by TCRdb with MiXCR from the reads. The table records some 300,000 distinct CDR3 sequences, roughly a sixth of them present only once. CDR1 MNHNS and CDR2 SASEGT come from the germline V gene. V was clipped by 7 bases and J by 4 bases; unmatched bases: 9. The CDR3 is 15 amino acids. This TCR derives from a human donor in good health (CMV status not recorded). Some clones in this sample may be carry-over from other donors' samples. Sample: PBMCs. This rearrangement joins TRBV6-1 to TRBJ1-5; TRBD1 matches 8 bases. The CDR3 bases are TGTGCCAGCACCCCGCGACAGGGGTGGAATCAGCCCCAGCATTTT. Its protein is CASTPRQGWNQPQHF.